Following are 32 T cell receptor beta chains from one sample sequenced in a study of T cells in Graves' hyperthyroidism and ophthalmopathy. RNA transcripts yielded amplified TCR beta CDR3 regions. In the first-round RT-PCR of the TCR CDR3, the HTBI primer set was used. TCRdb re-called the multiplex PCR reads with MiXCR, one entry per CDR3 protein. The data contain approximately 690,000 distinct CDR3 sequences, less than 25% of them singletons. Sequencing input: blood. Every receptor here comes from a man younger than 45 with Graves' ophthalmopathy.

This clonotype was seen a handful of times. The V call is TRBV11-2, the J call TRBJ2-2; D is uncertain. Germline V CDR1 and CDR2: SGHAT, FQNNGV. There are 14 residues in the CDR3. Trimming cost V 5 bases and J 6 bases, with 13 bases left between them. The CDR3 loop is CASSHINGPGELFF. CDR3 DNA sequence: TGTGCCAGCAGCCATATCAATGGTCCCGGGGAGCTGTTTTTT.

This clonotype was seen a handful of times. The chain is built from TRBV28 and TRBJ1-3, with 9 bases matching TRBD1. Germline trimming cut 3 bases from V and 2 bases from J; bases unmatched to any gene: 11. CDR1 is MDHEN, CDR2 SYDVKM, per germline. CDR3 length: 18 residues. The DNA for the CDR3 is TGTGCCAGCAGTTTCTCCAAGCTGGGACAGGGCCCTGGAAACACCATATATTTT. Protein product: CASSFSKLGQGPGNTIYF.

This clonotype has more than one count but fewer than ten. DNA of the CDR3: TGCAGTGCTAGCCGTAGCGGGAGGGCCCAAGATACGCAGTATTTT. It translates to CSASRSGRAQDTQYF. The V call is TRBV20-1, the J call TRBJ2-3, with TRBD2 matching over 11 bases. In germline, CDR1 is DFQATT, CDR2 SNEGSKA (reference sequence). The CDR3 runs to 15 residues. Trimming took 3 bases from V and 5 from J; bases not matched to a gene: 7.

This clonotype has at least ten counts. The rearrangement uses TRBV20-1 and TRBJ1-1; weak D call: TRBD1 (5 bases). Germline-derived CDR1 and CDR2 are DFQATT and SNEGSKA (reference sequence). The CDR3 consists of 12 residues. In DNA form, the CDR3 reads TGCAGCCCTGGGGGAGAGGGCACTGAAGCTTTCTTT. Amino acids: CSPGGEGTEAFF.

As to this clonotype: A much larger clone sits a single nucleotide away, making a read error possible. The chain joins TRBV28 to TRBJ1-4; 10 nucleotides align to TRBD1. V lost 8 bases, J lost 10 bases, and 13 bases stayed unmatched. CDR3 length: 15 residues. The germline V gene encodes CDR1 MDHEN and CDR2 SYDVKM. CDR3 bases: TGTGCCAGCGGGCCCAGGGGGGACAGGGGCGGAAAACTGTTTTTT. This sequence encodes CASGPRGDRGGKLFF.

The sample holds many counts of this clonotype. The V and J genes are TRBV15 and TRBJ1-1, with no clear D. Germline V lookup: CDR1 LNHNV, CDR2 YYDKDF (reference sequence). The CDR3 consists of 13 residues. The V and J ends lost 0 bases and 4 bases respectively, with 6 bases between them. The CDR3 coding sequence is TGTGCCACCAGCAGAGACGGGTTCACTGAAGCTTTCTTT. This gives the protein CATSRDGFTEAFF. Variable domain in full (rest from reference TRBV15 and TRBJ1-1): DAMVIQNPRYQVTQFGKPVTLSCSQTLNHNVMYWYQQKSSQAPKLLFHYYDKDFNNEADTPDNFQSRRPNTSFCFLDIRSPGLGDTAMYLCATSRDGFTEAFFGQGTRLTVV.

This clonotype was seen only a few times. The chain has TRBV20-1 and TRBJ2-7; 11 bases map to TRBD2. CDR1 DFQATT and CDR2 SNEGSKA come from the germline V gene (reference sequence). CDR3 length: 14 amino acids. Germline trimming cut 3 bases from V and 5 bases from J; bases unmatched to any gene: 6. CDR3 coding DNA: TGCAGTGCTAGTTGGACTAGCGGGTCCCACGAGCAGTACTTC. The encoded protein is CSASWTSGSHEQYF.

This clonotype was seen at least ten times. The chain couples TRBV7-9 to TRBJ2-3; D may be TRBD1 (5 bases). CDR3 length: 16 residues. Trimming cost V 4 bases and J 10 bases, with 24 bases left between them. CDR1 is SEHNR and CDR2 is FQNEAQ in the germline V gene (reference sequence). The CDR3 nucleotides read TGTGCCAGCAGCTCCATGACAGAAGCCCCACGGGTTGCGCAGTATTTT. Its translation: CASSSMTEAPRVAQYF. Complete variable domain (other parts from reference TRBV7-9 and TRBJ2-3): DTGVSQNPRHKITKRGQNVTFRCDPISEHNRLYWYRQTLGQGPEFLTYFQNEAQLEKSRLLSDRFSAERPKGSFSTLEIQRTEQGDSAMYLCASSSMTEAPRVAQYFGPGTRLTVL.

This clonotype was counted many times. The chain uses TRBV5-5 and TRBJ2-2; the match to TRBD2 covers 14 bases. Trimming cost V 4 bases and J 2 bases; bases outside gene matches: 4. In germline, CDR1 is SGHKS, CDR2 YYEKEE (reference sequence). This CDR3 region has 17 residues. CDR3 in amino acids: CASSQTSGRANTGELFF. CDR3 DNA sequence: TGTGCCAGCAGCCAGACTAGCGGGAGGGCCAACACCGGGGAGCTGTTTTTT.

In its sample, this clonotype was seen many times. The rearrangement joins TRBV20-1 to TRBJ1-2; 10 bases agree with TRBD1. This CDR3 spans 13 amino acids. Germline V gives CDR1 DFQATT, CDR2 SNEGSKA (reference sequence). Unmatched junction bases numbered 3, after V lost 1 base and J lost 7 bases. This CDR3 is CSARGQGATGYTF. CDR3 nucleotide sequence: TGCAGTGCTAGAGGACAGGGGGCAACTGGCTACACCTTC.

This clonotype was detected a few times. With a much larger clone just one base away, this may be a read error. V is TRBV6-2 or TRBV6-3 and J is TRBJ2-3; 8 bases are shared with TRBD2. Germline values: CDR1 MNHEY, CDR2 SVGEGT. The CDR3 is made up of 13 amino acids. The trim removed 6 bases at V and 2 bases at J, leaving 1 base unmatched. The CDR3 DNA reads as TGTGCCAGCAGACTAGCGGTCACAGATACGCAGTATTTT. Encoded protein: CASRLAVTDTQYF.

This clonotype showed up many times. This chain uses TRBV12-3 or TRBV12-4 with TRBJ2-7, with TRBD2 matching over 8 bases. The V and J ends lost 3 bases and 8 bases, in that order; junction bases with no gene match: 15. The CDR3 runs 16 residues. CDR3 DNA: TGTGCCAGCAGTTTGCGGTTGTCCGCGGGAGGAGAGAAGCAGTACTTC. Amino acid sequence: CASSLRLSAGGEKQYF.

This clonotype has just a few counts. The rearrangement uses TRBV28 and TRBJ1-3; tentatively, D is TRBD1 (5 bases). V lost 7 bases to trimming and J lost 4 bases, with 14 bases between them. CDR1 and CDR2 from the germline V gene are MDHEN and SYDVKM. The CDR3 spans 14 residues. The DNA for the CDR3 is TGTGCCAGCAAGCCCGGGACTTGGGGAAACACCATATATTTT. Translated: CASKPGTWGNTIYF.

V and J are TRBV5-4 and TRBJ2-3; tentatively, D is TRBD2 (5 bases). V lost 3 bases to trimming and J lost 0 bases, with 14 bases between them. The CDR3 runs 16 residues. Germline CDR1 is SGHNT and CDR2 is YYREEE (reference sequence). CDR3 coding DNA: TGTGCCAGCAGCTCGAGGCGGGCGGAGAGCACAGATACGCAGTATTTT. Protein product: CASSSRRAESTDTQYF.

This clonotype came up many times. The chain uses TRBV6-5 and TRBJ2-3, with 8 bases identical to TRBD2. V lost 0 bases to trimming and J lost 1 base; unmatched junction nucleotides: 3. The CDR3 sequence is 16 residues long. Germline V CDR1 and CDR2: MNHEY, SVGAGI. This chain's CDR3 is CASSYSPGGGTDTQYF. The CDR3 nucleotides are TGTGCCAGCAGTTACTCGCCCGGGGGGGGCACAGATACGCAGTATTTT.

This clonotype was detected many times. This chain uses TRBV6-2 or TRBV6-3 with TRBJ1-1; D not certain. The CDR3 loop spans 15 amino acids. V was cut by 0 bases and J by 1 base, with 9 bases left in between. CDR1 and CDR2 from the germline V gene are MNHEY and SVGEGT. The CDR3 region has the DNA TGTGCCAGCAGTTACTCGAGCAGACAGAACACTGAAGCTTTCTTT. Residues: CASSYSSRQNTEAFF.

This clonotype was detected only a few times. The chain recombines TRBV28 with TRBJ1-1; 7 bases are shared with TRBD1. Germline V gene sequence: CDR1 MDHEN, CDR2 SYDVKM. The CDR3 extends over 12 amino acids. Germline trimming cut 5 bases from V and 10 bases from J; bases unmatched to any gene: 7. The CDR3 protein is CASSLQGQVAFF. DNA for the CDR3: TGTGCCAGCAGTCTACAAGGACAGGTAGCTTTCTTT.

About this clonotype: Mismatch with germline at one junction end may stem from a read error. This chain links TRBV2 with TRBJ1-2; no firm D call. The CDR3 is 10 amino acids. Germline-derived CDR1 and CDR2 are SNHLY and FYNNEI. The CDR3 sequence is CATINYGYAF. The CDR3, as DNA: TGTGCCACCATTAACTATGGCTACGCCTTC.

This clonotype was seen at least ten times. The DNA for the CDR3 is TGTGCCAGCAGCTCCAGACCAAGGACTAGCGGAAGCACAGATACGCAGTATTTT. It specifies CASSSRPRTSGSTDTQYF. V usage is TRBV11-1 and J usage is TRBJ2-3; 10 bases are a match to TRBD2. V shed 4 bases and J 0 bases; nucleotides not matched to a gene: 10. The CDR3 covers 18 residues. CDR1 and CDR2 (germline): SGHAT, FQDESV (reference sequence).

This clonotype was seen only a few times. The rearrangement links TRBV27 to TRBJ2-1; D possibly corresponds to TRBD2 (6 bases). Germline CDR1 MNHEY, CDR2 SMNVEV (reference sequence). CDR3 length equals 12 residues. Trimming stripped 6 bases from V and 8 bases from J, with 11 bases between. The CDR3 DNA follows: TGTGCCAGCAGCCGCGGGACCGATGAGCAGTTCTTC. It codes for CASSRGTDEQFF.

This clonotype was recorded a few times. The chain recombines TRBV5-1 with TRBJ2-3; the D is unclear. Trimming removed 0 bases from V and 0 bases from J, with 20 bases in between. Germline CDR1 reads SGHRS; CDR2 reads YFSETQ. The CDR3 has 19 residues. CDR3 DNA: TGCGCCAGCAGCTTGGTGTTTGAGTTCGGGCCGACTAGCACAGATACGCAGTATTTT. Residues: CASSLVFEFGPTSTDTQYF.

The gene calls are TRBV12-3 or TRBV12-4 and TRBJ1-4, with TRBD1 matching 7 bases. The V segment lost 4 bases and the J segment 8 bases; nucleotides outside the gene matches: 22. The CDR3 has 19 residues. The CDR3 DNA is TGTGCCAGCAGTTCGGCTAGGTGGCAGGGGGGTACGCCCTACGAAAAACTGTTTTTT. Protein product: CASSSARWQGGTPYEKLFF.

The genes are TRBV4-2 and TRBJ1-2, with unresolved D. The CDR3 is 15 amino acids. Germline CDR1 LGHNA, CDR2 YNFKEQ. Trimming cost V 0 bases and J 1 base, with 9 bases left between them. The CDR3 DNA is TGTGCCAGCAGCCAAGAAGGGCAGAGTAACTATGGCTACACCTTC. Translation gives CASSQEGQSNYGYTF.

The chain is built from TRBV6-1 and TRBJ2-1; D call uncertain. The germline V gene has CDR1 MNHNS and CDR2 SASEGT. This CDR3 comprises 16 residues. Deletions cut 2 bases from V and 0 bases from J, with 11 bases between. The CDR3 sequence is CASSERSRGSYNEQFF. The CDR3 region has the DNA TGTGCCAGCAGTGAAAGAAGCCGTGGCTCCTACAATGAGCAGTTCTTC.

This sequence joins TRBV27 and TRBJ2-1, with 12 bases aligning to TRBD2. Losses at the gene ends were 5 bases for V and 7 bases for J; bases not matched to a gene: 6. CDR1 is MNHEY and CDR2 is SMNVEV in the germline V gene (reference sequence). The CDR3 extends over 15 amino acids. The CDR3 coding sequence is TGTGCCAGCAGTGTCGGGACTAGCGGGCTTAATGAGCAGTTCTTC. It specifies CASSVGTSGLNEQFF.

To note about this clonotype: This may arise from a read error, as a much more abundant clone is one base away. The CDR3 region is CASSLVAGNQLQHF. The DNA of the CDR3 is TGTGCCAGCAGTTTAGTCGCGGGAAATCAGCTCCAGCATTTT. The J gene is TRBJ1-5, the V gene TRBV28; D unclear. The V gene's germline CDR1 is MDHEN and CDR2 SYDVKM. The CDR3 sequence is 14 residues long.

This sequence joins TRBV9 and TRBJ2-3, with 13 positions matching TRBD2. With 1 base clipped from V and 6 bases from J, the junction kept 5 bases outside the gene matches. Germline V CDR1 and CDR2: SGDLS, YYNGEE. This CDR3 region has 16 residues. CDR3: CASSVQGLAGRDTQYF. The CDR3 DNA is TGTGCCAGCAGCGTACAGGGACTAGCGGGACGGGATACGCAGTATTTT.

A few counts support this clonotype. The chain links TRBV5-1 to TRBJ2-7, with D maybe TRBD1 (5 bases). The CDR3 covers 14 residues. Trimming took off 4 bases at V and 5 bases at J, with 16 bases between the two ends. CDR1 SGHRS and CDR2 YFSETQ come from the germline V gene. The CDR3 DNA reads TGCGCCAGCAGCCGCACTCAAAGGGGTAACGAGCAGTACTTC. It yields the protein CASSRTQRGNEQYF.

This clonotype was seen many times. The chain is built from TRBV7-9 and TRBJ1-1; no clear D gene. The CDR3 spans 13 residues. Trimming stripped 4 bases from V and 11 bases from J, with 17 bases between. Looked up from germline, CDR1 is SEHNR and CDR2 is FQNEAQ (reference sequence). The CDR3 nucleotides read TGTGCCAGCAGCTATCAGGTTGACCTGGGGGCTTTCTTT. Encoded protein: CASSYQVDLGAFF.

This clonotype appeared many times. This chain's CDR3 is CASSLGGTSGTDTQYF. CDR3 coding DNA: TGCGCCAGCAGCTTGGGGGGGACTAGCGGCACAGATACGCAGTATTTT. The rearrangement joins TRBV5-1 to TRBJ2-3; 10 bases line up with TRBD2. V dropped 0 bases and J dropped 1; count of bases not matched to a gene: 2. In germline, CDR1 is SGHRS, CDR2 YFSETQ. The length of the CDR3 is 16 residues.

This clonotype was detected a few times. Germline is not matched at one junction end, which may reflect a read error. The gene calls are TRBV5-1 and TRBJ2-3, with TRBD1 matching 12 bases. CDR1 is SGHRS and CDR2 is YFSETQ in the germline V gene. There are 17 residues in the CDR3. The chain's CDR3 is CASSPGTGGANADMQYF. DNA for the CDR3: TGCGCCAGCAGCCCCGGGACAGGGGGCGCAAACGCAGATATGCAGTATTTT. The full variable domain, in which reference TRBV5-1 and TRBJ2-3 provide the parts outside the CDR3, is KAGVTQTPRYLIKTRGQQVTLSCSPISGHRSVSWYQQTPGQGLQFLFEYFSETQRNKGNFPGRFSGRQFSNSRSEMNVSTLELGDSALYLCASSPGTGGANADMQYFGPGTRLTVL.

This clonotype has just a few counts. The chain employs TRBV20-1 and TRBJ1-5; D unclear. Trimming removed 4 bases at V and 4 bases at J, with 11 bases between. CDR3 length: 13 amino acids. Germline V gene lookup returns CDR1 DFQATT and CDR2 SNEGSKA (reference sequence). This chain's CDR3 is CSAIQMGNQPQHF. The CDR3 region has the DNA TGCAGTGCTATCCAGATGGGGAATCAGCCCCAGCATTTT.